The clone carrying this TCR beta chain came up many times. Its cognate antigen is unknown. Genomic DNA was employed as the template in profiling TCR beta VDJ and CDR3. TCRdb reprocessed the reads with MiXCR, giving one entry per CDR3 protein. Of approximately 300,000 distinct CDR3 sequences listed, roughly 61% were seen once; the top ten hold 1% to 1.5%. The patients chosen for sequencing had shown expansion of CD8+CD57+ cells (detected by flow cytometry). Patients had not yet gotten any therapy when their blood was taken for sampling. These data belong to a study of CD8+CD57+ T cells in acquired aplastic anemia. About the research overall: Roughly 3 ug was the average amount of DNA from sorted CD4+ and CD8+ cells. Study conclusions and caveats: Patient and control CD8+ Simpson's diversity was not significantly different. Both patients and controls carried the same twenty-nine CD8+ CDR3 sequences.

This TCR was recovered from a human donor with aplastic anemia. The sequenced sample consisted of sorted CD4+, CD8+, or CD8+CD57+ T cells (not recorded which) from PBMCs.

The CDR3 bases are TGCGCCAGCAGCTTCGGGGACGAGAACACTGAAGCTTTCTTT. Protein: CASSFGDENTEAFF. The J gene is TRBJ1-1, the V gene TRBV5-1, with D perhaps matching TRBD1 (5 bases). CDR1 and CDR2 from the germline V gene are SGHRS and YFSETQ. There are 14 residues in the CDR3. With 2 bases removed from V and 1 base from J, the gap between germline ends came to 9 bases.